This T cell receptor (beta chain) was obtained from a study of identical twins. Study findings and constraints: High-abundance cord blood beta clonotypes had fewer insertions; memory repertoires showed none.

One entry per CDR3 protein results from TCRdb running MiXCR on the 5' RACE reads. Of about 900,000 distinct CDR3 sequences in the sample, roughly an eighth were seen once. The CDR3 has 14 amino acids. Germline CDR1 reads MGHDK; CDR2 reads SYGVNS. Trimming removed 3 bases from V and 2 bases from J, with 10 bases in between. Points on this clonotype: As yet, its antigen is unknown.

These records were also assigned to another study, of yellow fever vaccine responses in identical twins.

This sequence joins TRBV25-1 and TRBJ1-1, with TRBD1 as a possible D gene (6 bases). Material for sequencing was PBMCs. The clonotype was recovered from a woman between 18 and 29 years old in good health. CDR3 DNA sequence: TGTGCCAGCAGTGACCACAGGGTAAACACTGAAGCTTTCTTT. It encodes CASSDHRVNTEAFF.